The 17 T cell receptor beta chains below all came from one sample that was sequenced in a study of vaccination and CD4 T cells after COVID-19. These receptors are not linked to any known antigen. Treatment here: 10-day PBMC culture with coronavirus spike peptide pools or control peptides (ViraFEST assay). An Oncomine TCR Beta short-read assay was used to sequence the DNA from cultured CD4+ T cells. MiXCR, applied by TCRdb to the PCR reads, yields one record per CDR3 protein. The sample records some 17,000 distinct CDR3 sequences, almost 40% being singletons. The sample was CD4+ T cells from blood, cultured in vitro. Receptor source: a human donor who had recovered from COVID-19.

V gene TRBV4-1 combines with J gene TRBJ1-2; D is ambiguous. Germline loops: CDR1 MGHRA, CDR2 YSYEKL. CDR3 size: 14 residues. With 1 base removed from V and 5 bases from J, the gap between germline ends came to 11 bases. The CDR3: CASSQGPAVYGYTF. The DNA for the CDR3 is TGCGCCAGCAGCCAAGGTCCCGCGGTGTATGGCTACACCTTC.

The chain has TRBV19 and TRBJ2-1; no definite D call. From germline, CDR1 is LNHDA and CDR2 SQIVND (reference sequence). The CDR3 totals 15 residues. V lost 3 bases, J lost 4 bases, and 13 bases lay in between. Here the CDR3 reads CASSIAGGPYNEQFF. CDR3 bases: TGTGCCAGTAGTATCGCAGGCGGTCCTTACAATGAGCAGTTCTTC.

The V and J genes are TRBV20-1 and TRBJ2-1; 8 positions match TRBD2. Germline V CDR1 and CDR2: DFQATT, SNEGSKA (reference sequence). The CDR3 runs 16 residues. The ends lost 1 base at V and 4 bases at J; junction bases unmatched: 9. In DNA, the CDR3 is TGCAGTGCTAGAGCCGTAGCGGGAAGGTCTTACAATGAGCAGTTCTTC. Its protein product is CSARAVAGRSYNEQFF.

This clonotype has just a few counts. This chain joins TRBV27 and TRBJ1-1; 9 bases fit TRBD1. Germline lookup yields CDR1 MNHEY and CDR2 SMNVEV (reference sequence). Trimming at V came to 6 bases and at J to 5 bases, leaving 10 bases not matched to a gene. The CDR3 covers 15 residues. CDR3 nucleotide sequence: TGTGCCAGCAGACCACAGGGGGCGCGATGGACTGAAGCTTTCTTT. Protein product: CASRPQGARWTEAFF.

J is TRBJ2-5 and V is TRBV20-1; TRBD2 agrees at 8 bases. The CDR3 spans 13 residues. The V gene's germline CDR1 is DFQATT and CDR2 SNEGSKA (reference sequence). With 6 bases clipped from V and 5 bases from J, the junction kept 8 bases outside the gene matches. The CDR3 DNA is TGCAGTGCGATCGCGGGAGGAGGGGAGACCCAGTACTTC. It codes for CSAIAGGGETQYF.

This chain connects TRBV6-2 or TRBV6-3 to TRBJ1-4; 7 nucleotides align to TRBD1. The CDR3 runs to 14 residues. Trimming cost V 5 bases and J 10 bases; bases outside gene matches: 10. The germline CDR1 and CDR2 sequences are MNHEY and SVGEGT. CDR3 DNA: TGTGCCAGCAGTAAGTCAGGGGGTACCGGAAAACTGTTTTTT. As protein: CASSKSGGTGKLFF.

A few counts support this clonotype. The chain recombines TRBV7-8 with TRBJ2-3; 8 nucleotides agree with TRBD2. Germline V gene data show CDR1 as SGHVS and CDR2 as FQNEAQ. This CDR3 has 14 amino acids. V lost 5 bases to trimming and J lost 1 base; unmatched junction nucleotides: 2. For the CDR3, the DNA is TGTGCCAGCAGCCAGACTAGCGGCACAGATACGCAGTATTTT. Translating it yields CASSQTSGTDTQYF.

The chain recombines TRBV20-1 with TRBJ2-7; 9 nucleotides align to TRBD1. Germline assignment: CDR1 DFQATT and CDR2 SNEGSKA (reference sequence). With V trimmed by 8 bases and J by 7 bases, 12 bases remained unmatched. The CDR3 totals 13 residues. CDR3 DNA: TGCAGTCAAACCGGGACAGGGACTGGAGAGCAGTACTTC. Encoded protein: CSQTGTGTGEQYF.

The chain carries TRBV6-5 and TRBJ2-2; 9 nucleotides align to TRBD2. V lost 2 bases to trimming and J lost 4 bases; unmatched junction nucleotides: 8. Germline values: CDR1 MNHEY, CDR2 SVGAGI. CDR3 length: 17 amino acids. This CDR3 is CASSYALTSGRTGELFF. DNA for the CDR3: TGTGCCAGCAGTTACGCCCTAACTAGCGGGCGCACCGGGGAGCTGTTTTTT.

The chain uses TRBV2 and TRBJ2-1, with D possibly being TRBD1 (5 bases). Trimming left V 3 bases short and J 4 bases short, with 13 bases between. CDR1 SNHLY and CDR2 FYNNEI come from the germline V gene. This CDR3 is built from 15 residues. DNA of the CDR3: TGTGCCAGCAGTGACCGTCTGACAGCTTACAATGAGCAGTTCTTC. Translated: CASSDRLTAYNEQFF.

V usage is TRBV5-6 and J usage is TRBJ2-7, with D possibly TRBD1 on 6 matching bases. The V gene lost 4 bases and the J gene lost 3 bases, with 14 bases spanning the gap. CDR1 is SGHDT and CDR2 is YYEEEE in the germline V gene. The CDR3 totals 14 residues. CDR3 coding DNA: TGTGCCAGCAGCCGGGACACCTCCTTCTACGAGCAGTACTTC. Protein: CASSRDTSFYEQYF.

V and J are TRBV7-9 and TRBJ1-6; 9 nucleotides agree with TRBD1. V trimming: 5 bases; J trimming: 6 bases; junction bases outside the gene matches: 5. The CDR3 has 15 residues. Per germline, CDR1 SEHNR and CDR2 FQNEAQ (reference sequence). CDR3 region: CASSAGDRANSPLHF. DNA of the CDR3: TGTGCCAGCAGCGCTGGGGACAGGGCTAATTCACCCCTCCACTTT.

The chain is built from TRBV4-1 and TRBJ2-7; D is ambiguous. CDR1 MGHRA and CDR2 YSYEKL come from the germline V gene. V was trimmed by 5 bases and J by 2 bases, leaving 16 bases between them. The CDR3 is 15 amino acids. CDR3 protein: CASSGEQLPPYEQYF. The CDR3 DNA reads TGCGCCAGCAGCGGGGAACAGCTACCTCCCTACGAGCAGTACTTC.

The chain joins TRBV7-8 to TRBJ2-7; D is uncertain. CDR1 SGHVS and CDR2 FQNEAQ come from the germline V gene. The germline V and J ends were trimmed by 5 bases and 0 bases, with 5 bases remaining between them. The CDR3 consists of 12 residues. CDR3 in amino acids: CASSPFSYEQYF. In nucleotides, the CDR3 is TGTGCCAGCAGCCCGTTCTCCTACGAGCAGTACTTC.

The chain is built from TRBV7-2 and TRBJ2-3; 8 nucleotides agree with TRBD2. Trimming removed 3 bases from V and 4 bases from J; junction bases left unmatched: 9. This CDR3 has 16 amino acids. Germline V gives CDR1 SGHTA, CDR2 FQGNSA. The CDR3: CASSFDGLAGADTQYF. The CDR3 DNA sequence: TGTGCCAGCAGCTTTGACGGGCTAGCGGGTGCAGATACGCAGTATTTT.

This clonotype was counted between two and nine times. The gene calls are TRBV7-2 and TRBJ2-7; 11 bases are shared with TRBD1. The CDR3 has 15 amino acids. Unmatched junction bases numbered 4, after V lost 4 bases and J lost 2 bases. From germline, CDR1 is SGHTA and CDR2 FQGNSA. In DNA form, the CDR3 reads TGTGCCAGCAGCTGGAGGACAGGGGGCGCCTACGAGCAGTACTTC. It encodes CASSWRTGGAYEQYF. Full variable domain (remainder filled in from reference TRBV7-2 and TRBJ2-7): GAGVSQSPSNKVTEKGKDVELRCDPISGHTALYWYRQSLGQGLEFLIYFQGNSAPDKSGLPSDRFSAERTGGSVSTLTIQRTQQEDSAVYLCASSWRTGGAYEQYFGPGTRLTVT.

This clonotype was recorded once. This chain uses TRBV18 with TRBJ2-1, with no clear D. The CDR3 loop spans 13 amino acids. The V gene's germline CDR1 is KGHSH and CDR2 LQKENI. Trimming took off 5 bases at V and 5 bases at J, with 10 bases between the two ends. CDR3: CASSFNANNEQFF. As DNA, the CDR3 is TGTGCCAGCTCATTCAACGCTAACAATGAGCAGTTCTTC. Drawing the rest from reference TRBV18 and TRBJ2-1, the complete variable domain is NAGVMQNPRHLVRRRGQEARLRCSPMKGHSHVYWYRQLPEEGLKFMVYLQKENIIDESGMPKERFSAEFPKEGPSILRIQQVVRGDSAAYFCASSFNANNEQFFGPGTRLTVL.